This T cell receptor beta chain was documented in a study of blood T cell repertoires in COVID-19. Enrolled through a virtual design, the participants were between roughly 18 and 95 years of age and came from approximately 25 US areas. Among Cohort 3 donors, those recovered had two negative PCRs, clearance, or symptom resolution. V lost 4 bases, J lost 6 bases, and 13 bases lay in between. The CDR3 has 14 amino acids. CDR1 is KGHSH, CDR2 LQKENI, per germline. Sequencing was performed with immunoSEQ multiplex PCR; in TCRdb, only in-frame clones are kept and a portion is missing. In the table there are more than 350,000 clones, 80% to 90% of which are singletons.

The receptor was derived from a woman in her forties or fifties who had recovered from COVID-19. Sequencing was done on a sample of PBMCs or T cells enriched from blood (not recorded which). The chain has TRBV18 and TRBJ2-1, with D perhaps TRBD1 (6 bases). The CDR3 region is CASSLSQDSNEQFF. The CDR3 nucleotides read TGTGCCAGCTCACTATCCCAGGACAGCAATGAGCAGTTCTTC.